This TCR beta chain was sequenced during a study of vaccination effects on CD4 cells after COVID-19. Looking at the study overall: BNT162b2 vaccine or mRNA-1273 vaccine was given to participants in two doses. Study-level points and caveats: Marked clonal contraction of infection- and vaccine-induced clones was seen late after vaccination.

This clone showed up just once. What it recognizes is unknown. Under the ViraFEST assay, PBMC were stimulated with viral peptide pools so that antigen-specific CD4+ T cells expanded. Sequencing was performed afterwards. Researchers isolated CD4+ T cells once about eleven days of culture had elapsed. Nucleocapsid antibodies were negative in the vaccine recipients, who had never had SARS-CoV-2 infection. The authors replaced half the medium with IL-2 medium on days 3 and 7. V lost 6 bases, J lost 8 bases, and 10 bases lay in between. There are 11 residues in the CDR3. Only in-frame clones appear in the TCRdb table, and some are missing; sequencing was by immunoSEQ multiplex PCR. Of tens of thousands of clones listed, around 74% are singletons.

This receptor was taken from a human donor who received a COVID-19 vaccine. Source: CD4+ T cells from PBMCs cultured with HCoV-NL63 spike peptides, taken before COVID-19 vaccination. This sequence joins TRBV12-3 or TRBV12-4 and TRBJ1-1; D ambiguous. The CDR3 nucleotides read TGTGCCAGCAGATCCCGGCTCGAAGCTTTCTTT. It translates to CASRSRLEAFF.